Detailed here is one TCR beta chain. The source of the sample is a study of blood T cell repertoires in COVID-19. Study information: Collection of acute and convalescent COVID-19 samples took place in the United States, Italy and Spain. PBMCs, B-cell-depleted T cells, or T cells provided the cDNA or gDNA that made up the material.

In the original workflow: Amplification from reference gene primers served as the basis for estimated nucleated cell counts. Produced via immunoSEQ multiplex PCR; TCRdb's table is partial and in-frame only. V and J calls and clone size follow that table, whereas D and trimming were derived from the DNA. The top ten clones hold about 1.9% of a sample with 200,000 to 250,000 clones, around 83% of them seen once. The receptor was derived from a young man who had recovered from COVID-19. The specimen was peripheral blood.

This CDR3 is CASSAGQYNSPLHF. The CDR3 coding sequence is TGTGCCAGCAGCGCGGGACAGTATAATTCACCCCTCCACTTT. V is TRBV9 and J is TRBJ1-6, with 7 bases lining up with TRBD1. The germline V gene encodes CDR1 SGDLS and CDR2 YYNGEE. The CDR3 totals 14 residues. The junction had 1 base not matched to a gene; V was cut back by 3 bases and J by 4 bases.